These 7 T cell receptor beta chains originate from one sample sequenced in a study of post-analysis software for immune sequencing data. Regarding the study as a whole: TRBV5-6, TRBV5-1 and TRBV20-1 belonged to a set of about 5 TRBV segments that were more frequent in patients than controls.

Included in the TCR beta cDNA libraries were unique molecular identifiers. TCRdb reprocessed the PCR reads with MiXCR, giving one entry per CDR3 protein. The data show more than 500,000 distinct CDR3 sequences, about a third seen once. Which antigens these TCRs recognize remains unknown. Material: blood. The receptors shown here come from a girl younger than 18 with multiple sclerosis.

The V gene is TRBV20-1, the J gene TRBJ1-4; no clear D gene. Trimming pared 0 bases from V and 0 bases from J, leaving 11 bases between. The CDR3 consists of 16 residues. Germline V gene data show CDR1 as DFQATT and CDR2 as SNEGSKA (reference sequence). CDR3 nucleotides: TGCAGTGCTAGAGATGCGTTCGTAACAACTAATGAAAAACTGTTTTTT. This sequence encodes CSARDAFVTTNEKLFF.

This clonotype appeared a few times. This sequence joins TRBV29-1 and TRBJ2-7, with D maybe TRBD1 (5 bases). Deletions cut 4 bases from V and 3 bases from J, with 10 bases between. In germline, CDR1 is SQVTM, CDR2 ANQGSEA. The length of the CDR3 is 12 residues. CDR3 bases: TGCAGCGTTGGGTTCAGGGACTACGAGCAGTACTTC. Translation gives CSVGFRDYEQYF.

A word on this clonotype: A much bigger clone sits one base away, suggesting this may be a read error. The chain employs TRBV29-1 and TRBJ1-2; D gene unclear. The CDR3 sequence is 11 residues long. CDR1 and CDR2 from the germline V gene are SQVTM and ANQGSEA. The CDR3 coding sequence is TGCAACGTTGATATAGGGATCGGCTACACCTTC. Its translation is CNVDIGIGYTF.

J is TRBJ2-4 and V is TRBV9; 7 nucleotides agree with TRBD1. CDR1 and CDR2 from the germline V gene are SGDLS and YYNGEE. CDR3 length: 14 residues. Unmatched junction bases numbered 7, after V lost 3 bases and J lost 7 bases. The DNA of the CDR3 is TGTGCCAGCAGCGGGAACCCACAGGGGAACATTCAGTACTTC. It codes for CASSGNPQGNIQYF.

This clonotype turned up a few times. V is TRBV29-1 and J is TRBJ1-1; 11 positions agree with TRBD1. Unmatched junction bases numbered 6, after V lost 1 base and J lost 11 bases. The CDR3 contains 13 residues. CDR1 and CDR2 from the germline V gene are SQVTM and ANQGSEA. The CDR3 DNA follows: TGCAGCGTTGAAGGGGGGACAGGGGGTTTGGCTTTCTTT. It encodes CSVEGGTGGLAFF.

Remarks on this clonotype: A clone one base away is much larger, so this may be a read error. The CDR3 sequence is CNVEEGRGETQYF. Written as DNA, the CDR3 is TGCAACGTAGAGGAGGGCCGAGGAGAGACCCAGTACTTC. The chain employs TRBV29-1 and TRBJ2-5; perhaps TRBD2 as D (6 bases). The CDR3 covers 13 residues. Germline V gives CDR1 SQVTM, CDR2 ANQGSEA.

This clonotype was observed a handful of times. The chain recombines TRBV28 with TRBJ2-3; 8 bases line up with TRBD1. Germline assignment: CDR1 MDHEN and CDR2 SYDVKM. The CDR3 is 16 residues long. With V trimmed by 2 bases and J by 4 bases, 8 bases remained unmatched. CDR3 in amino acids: CASSLRSGQDPDTQYF. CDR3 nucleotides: TGTGCCAGCAGTTTAAGGTCGGGACAGGACCCAGATACGCAGTATTTT.